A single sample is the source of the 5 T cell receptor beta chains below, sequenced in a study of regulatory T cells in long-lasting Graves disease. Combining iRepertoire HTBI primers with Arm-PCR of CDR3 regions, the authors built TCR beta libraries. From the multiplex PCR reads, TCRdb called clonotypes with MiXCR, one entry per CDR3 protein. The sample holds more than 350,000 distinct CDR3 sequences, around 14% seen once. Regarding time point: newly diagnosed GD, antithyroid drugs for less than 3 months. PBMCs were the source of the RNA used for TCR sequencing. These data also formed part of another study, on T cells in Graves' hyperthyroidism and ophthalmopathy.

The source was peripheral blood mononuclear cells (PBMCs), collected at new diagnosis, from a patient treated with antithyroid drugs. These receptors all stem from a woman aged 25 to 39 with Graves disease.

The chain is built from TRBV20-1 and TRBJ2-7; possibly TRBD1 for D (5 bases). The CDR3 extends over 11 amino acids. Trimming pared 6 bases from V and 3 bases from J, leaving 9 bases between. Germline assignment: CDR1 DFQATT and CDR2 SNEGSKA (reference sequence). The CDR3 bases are TGCAGTGCGCGGACAAACTACGAGCAGTACTTC. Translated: CSARTNYEQYF.

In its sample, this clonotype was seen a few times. The CDR3 spells CASSHPQARYTEAFF. Written as DNA, the CDR3 is TGCGCCAGCAGCCATCCACAGGCTCGTTACACTGAAGCTTTCTTT. The chain couples TRBV4-1 to TRBJ1-1; D might be TRBD1 (5 bases). Per the germline V gene, CDR1 is MGHRA and CDR2 is YSYEKL. The CDR3 spans 15 residues. Trimming cost V 3 bases and J 3 bases, with 14 bases left between them.

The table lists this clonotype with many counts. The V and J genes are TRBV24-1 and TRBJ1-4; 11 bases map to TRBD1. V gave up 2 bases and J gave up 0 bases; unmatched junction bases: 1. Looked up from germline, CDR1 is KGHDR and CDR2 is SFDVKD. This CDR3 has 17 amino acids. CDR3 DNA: TGTGCCACCAGTGATTCGGGACAGGGGGCAACTAATGAAAAACTGTTTTTT. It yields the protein CATSDSGQGATNEKLFF.

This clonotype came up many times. Here the CDR3 DNA reads TGTGCCACCAGCAGAGTTCAGGCTCATATATCTCCACAACTCTACGAGCAGTACTTC. This gives the protein CATSRVQAHISPQLYEQYF. This chain joins TRBV15 and TRBJ2-7, with D hard to call. The CDR3 is 19 residues long. Germline V lookup: CDR1 LNHNV, CDR2 YYDKDF (reference sequence). Trimming stripped 1 base from V and 3 bases from J, with 25 bases between.

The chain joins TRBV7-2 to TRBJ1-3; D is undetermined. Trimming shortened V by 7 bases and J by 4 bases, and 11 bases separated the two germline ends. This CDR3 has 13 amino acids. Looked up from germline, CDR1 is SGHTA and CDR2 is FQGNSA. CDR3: CASTHVDGNTIYF. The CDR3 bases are TGTGCCAGCACCCATGTTGACGGAAACACCATATATTTT.